The present T cell receptor beta chain was sequenced within a study of blood T cell repertoires in COVID-19. V trimming: 3 bases; J trimming: 8 bases; junction bases outside the gene matches: 3. The CDR3 is 13 amino acids. CDR1 is SGHAT and CDR2 is FQNNGV in the germline V gene. The assay was immunoSEQ multiplex PCR, and TCRdb's table has in-frame clones only and misses some. Of over 200,000 clones in the sample, about 88% were seen once. The specimen was peripheral blood. The chain carries TRBV11-2 and TRBJ2-4; 8 nucleotides align to TRBD2. This receptor was identified in a man in his sixties who had recovered from COVID-19. In DNA form, the CDR3 reads TGTGCCAGCAGCTTCAGCGGGGGAGACATTCAGTACTTC. This sequence encodes CASSFSGGDIQYF.